The 22 T cell receptor beta chains presented below share a single source sample, sequenced in a study of CD8 T cells in ankylosing spondylitis. In TCRdb, the 5' RACE reads were re-called with MiXCR into one record per CDR3 protein. The sample holds about 150,000 distinct CDR3 sequences, about 32% seen once. Sequences were obtained from synovial fluid, either unsorted or a sorted T cell fraction (not recorded which). The origin of the receptors is a male donor with ankylosing spondylitis.

The sample holds a few counts of this clonotype. The genes are TRBV13 and TRBJ2-1; D may be TRBD1 or TRBD2 (5 bases each). The ends were cut back, 5 bases at V and 0 bases at J, with 14 bases in the middle. The CDR3 consists of 16 residues. Per germline, CDR1 PRHDT and CDR2 FYEKMQ (reference sequence). CDR3 nucleotides: TGTGCCAGCAGCCCTCAGGGAGCTGGCTCCTACAATGAGCAGTTCTTC. Translated: CASSPQGAGSYNEQFF.

This clonotype has a count of ten or more. V usage is TRBV4-3 and J usage is TRBJ2-2; the D gene is possibly TRBD1 (6 bases). CDR3 size: 14 residues. V was pared by 5 bases and J by 6 bases, with 13 bases between. Germline V gene sequence: CDR1 LGHNA, CDR2 YSLEER. In DNA form, the CDR3 reads TGCGCCAGCAGCTACCTTTGGGGGCCCGGGGAGCTGTTTTTT. Encoded protein: CASSYLWGPGELFF.

This clonotype was seen only once. The chain recombines TRBV6-1 with TRBJ1-5; no clear D. Between the trimmed V and J ends, which lost 6 bases and 6 bases, there was a span of 12 bases. The CDR3 contains 13 residues. Germline V gene data show CDR1 as MNHNS and CDR2 as SASEGT. The CDR3 reads CASSLAGSQPQHF. DNA of the CDR3: TGTGCCAGCAGCCTCGCGGGTAGTCAGCCCCAGCATTTT.

At least ten counts were recorded for this clonotype. The chain links TRBV20-1 to TRBJ1-6; TRBD1 matches 10 bases. After removal of 6 bases from V and 10 bases from J, the junction contained 6 bases not matched to a gene. The V gene's germline CDR1 is DFQATT and CDR2 SNEGSKA (reference sequence). CDR3 length equals 13 residues. Here the CDR3 reads CSARQGAWSPLHF. The CDR3 region has the DNA TGCAGTGCCCGACAGGGGGCTTGGTCACCCCTCCACTTT.

This clonotype counts as medium-sized. The chain couples TRBV7-2 to TRBJ2-2, with D unresolved. In germline, CDR1 is SGHTA, CDR2 FQGNSA. The CDR3 has 13 amino acids. The germline V and J ends were trimmed by 2 bases and 6 bases, with 7 bases remaining between them. The CDR3 nucleotides are TGTGCCAGCAGCTTACACCAGGCCGGGGAGCTGTTTTTT. This encodes CASSLHQAGELFF.

This chain uses TRBV20-1 with TRBJ1-5; 9 bases line up with TRBD1. Trimming removed 2 bases from V and 3 bases from J; junction bases left unmatched: 5. Germline V lookup: CDR1 DFQATT, CDR2 SNEGSKA (reference sequence). This CDR3 has 15 amino acids. DNA for the CDR3: TGCAGTGCTAGACCACAGGGGGCCCTCAATCAGCCCCAGCATTTT. Its translation is CSARPQGALNQPQHF.

The V gene is TRBV20-1, the J gene TRBJ2-2; D assignment may be TRBD1 or TRBD2 (5 bases each). Trimming shortened V by 6 bases and J by 7 bases, and 15 bases separated the two germline ends. Germline V gene data show CDR1 as DFQATT and CDR2 as SNEGSKA (reference sequence). The CDR3 is 13 amino acids. This CDR3 reads CSATGTSNGELFF. The CDR3 DNA follows: TGCAGTGCAACCGGGACGAGTAACGGGGAGCTGTTTTTT.

Many counts were recorded for this clonotype. The V call is TRBV29-1, the J call TRBJ1-2; a weak D match, TRBD1 (5 bases). Trimming took off 6 bases at V and 6 bases at J, with 14 bases between the two ends. The CDR3 is 12 residues long. Looked up from germline, CDR1 is SQVTM and CDR2 is ANQGSEA. The CDR3 nucleotides read TGCAGCGTCCTCGGACAAAATGATGGCTACACCTTC. This sequence encodes CSVLGQNDGYTF. Using reference TRBV29-1 and TRBJ1-2 for the parts outside the CDR3, the full variable domain is SAVISQKPSRDICQRGTSLTIQCQVDSQVTMMFWYRQQPGQSLTLIATANQGSEATYESGFVIDKFPISRPNLTFSTLTVSNMSPEDSSIYLCSVLGQNDGYTFGSGTRLTVV.

The V call is TRBV5-1, the J call TRBJ2-2; D unresolved. V gave up 1 base and J gave up 1 base, with 8 bases separating them. This CDR3 is built from 15 residues. Germline assignment: CDR1 SGHRS and CDR2 YFSETQ. The CDR3 nucleotides read TGCGCCAGCAGCTTGTTCAACTGGAACACCGGGGAGCTGTTTTTT. This gives the protein CASSLFNWNTGELFF.

Remarks on this clonotype: A much larger clone is a single base away; this may be a read error. This rearrangement joins TRBV7-4 to TRBJ1-4, with D possibly TRBD1 on 5 matching bases. The germline V gene has CDR1 SGHVT and CDR2 SQSDAQ. CDR3 length: 14 amino acids. Written as DNA, the CDR3 is TGTGCCACCAGCTTCTCCAGGGTTAACGAAAAACTGTTTTTT. Translation: CATSFSRVNEKLFF.

This clonotype appeared a few times. This sequence joins TRBV30 and TRBJ2-1; 11 bases are shared with TRBD2. Germline CDR1 reads GTSNPN; CDR2 reads SVGIG (reference sequence). V was clipped by 4 bases and J by 9 bases; unmatched bases: 11. The CDR3 loop spans 15 amino acids. DNA for the CDR3: TGTGCCTGGAACCCCTTTAGCGGGGGGGTTGGTGAGCAGTTCTTC. Translation: CAWNPFSGGVGEQFF.

CDR3 protein: CSARVLAGDPTDTQYF. CDR3 DNA sequence: TGCAGTGCTAGAGTTCTAGCGGGGGACCCCACAGATACGCAGTATTTT. The V call is TRBV20-1, the J call TRBJ2-3; 10 positions match TRBD2. V was pared by 1 base and J by 2 bases, with 6 bases of the junction left unmatched. There are 16 residues in the CDR3. The V gene's germline CDR1 is DFQATT and CDR2 SNEGSKA (reference sequence).

This clonotype occurred many times. The genes are TRBV20-1 and TRBJ2-7, with 7 bases fitting TRBD1. The germline V gene has CDR1 DFQATT and CDR2 SNEGSKA (reference sequence). This CDR3 has 13 residues. The ends lost 3 bases at V and 3 bases at J; junction bases unmatched: 5. CDR3 protein: CSASKTGNYEQYF. As DNA, the CDR3 is TGCAGTGCTAGCAAGACAGGGAACTACGAGCAGTACTTC.

The CDR3 bases are TGTGCCAGCAGCAGGACAGGGGGCATTGAAAAACTGTTTTTT. Residues: CASSRTGGIEKLFF. The chain uses TRBV12-3 or TRBV12-4 and TRBJ1-4; TRBD1 aligns across 11 bases. This CDR3 contains 14 residues. V shed 6 bases and J 7 bases; nucleotides not matched to a gene: 4.

The chain joins TRBV19 to TRBJ2-1, with 8 bases that match TRBD1. Germline CDR1 reads LNHDA; CDR2 reads SQIVND (reference sequence). The J segment lost 4 bases and the V segment lost 4 bases, leaving 0 bases of the junction unmatched. This CDR3 is 13 amino acids long. The CDR3 spells CASSRTGYNEQFF. The CDR3 bases are TGTGCCAGTAGTAGGACAGGGTACAATGAGCAGTTCTTC. Looking up the rest from reference TRBV19 and TRBJ2-1 gives the full variable domain: DGGITQSPKYLFRKEGQNVTLSCEQNLNHDAMYWYRQDPGQGLRLIYYSQIVNDFQKGDIAEGYSVSREKKESFPLTVTSAQKNPTAFYLCASSRTGYNEQFFGPGTRLTVL.

This clonotype came up many times. The V and J genes are TRBV3-1 and TRBJ1-2; D gene uncertain. V dropped 1 base and J dropped 6 bases, with 15 bases sitting between them. CDR3 length: 15 residues. Germline V lookup: CDR1 LGHDT, CDR2 YNNKEL (reference sequence). CDR3 nucleotides: TGTGCCAGCAGCCAAGGGGTCCCCGGGGAGAATGGCTACACCTTC. Translating it yields CASSQGVPGENGYTF.

This clonotype appeared many times. The chain combines TRBV12-3 or TRBV12-4 with TRBJ1-1; D gene ambiguous. There are 14 residues in the CDR3. The V and J ends lost 7 bases and 7 bases respectively, with 19 bases between them. The CDR3 reads CASTLGREHYEAFF. The CDR3, as DNA: TGTGCCAGCACCCTCGGGCGGGAGCACTATGAAGCTTTCTTT.

The rearrangement joins TRBV5-6 to TRBJ1-4; D gene ambiguous. Germline V gives CDR1 SGHDT, CDR2 YYEEEE. This CDR3 contains 16 residues. V was shortened by 4 bases and J by 0 bases, with 13 bases between the two germline ends. CDR3 in DNA: TGTGCCAGCAGCAACTCCGGTTTTGCAACTAATGAAAAACTGTTTTTT. Encoded protein: CASSNSGFATNEKLFF.

The chain recombines TRBV29-1 with TRBJ2-5; possibly TRBD1 for D (6 bases). The ends were cut back, 4 bases at V and 4 bases at J, with 10 bases in the middle. The CDR3 runs 12 residues. CDR1 SQVTM and CDR2 ANQGSEA come from the germline V gene. The CDR3 sequence: CSVGGQGETQYF. The DNA of the CDR3 is TGCAGCGTTGGGGGGCAGGGAGAGACCCAGTACTTC.

This chain's CDR3 is CSVDRPRGGLNEQFF. For the CDR3, the DNA is TGCAGCGTTGATCGTCCTCGGGGGGGCCTAAATGAGCAGTTCTTC. The chain employs TRBV29-1 and TRBJ2-1; 8 bases map to TRBD2. V trimming: 3 bases; J trimming: 7 bases; junction bases outside the gene matches: 11. CDR3 size: 15 residues. Germline V gene sequence: CDR1 SQVTM, CDR2 ANQGSEA.

V is TRBV5-1 and J is TRBJ2-7, with 11 positions matching TRBD2. The junction had 5 bases not matched to a gene; V was cut back by 4 bases and J by 2 bases. The germline CDR1 and CDR2 sequences are SGHRS and YFSETQ. This CDR3 comprises 15 residues. The CDR3 coding sequence is TGCGCCAGCAGCGCCGGGACTAGCGGTACCTACGAGCAGTACTTC. Protein product: CASSAGTSGTYEQYF.

This chain links TRBV12-3 or TRBV12-4 with TRBJ2-3; perhaps TRBD2 as D (6 bases). The CDR3 is 15 amino acids. V was trimmed by 3 bases and J by 0 bases, leaving 10 bases between them. The DNA for the CDR3 is TGTGCCAGCAGTTTTCTAGCGAGTAGCACAGATACGCAGTATTTT. Translation gives CASSFLASSTDTQYF.